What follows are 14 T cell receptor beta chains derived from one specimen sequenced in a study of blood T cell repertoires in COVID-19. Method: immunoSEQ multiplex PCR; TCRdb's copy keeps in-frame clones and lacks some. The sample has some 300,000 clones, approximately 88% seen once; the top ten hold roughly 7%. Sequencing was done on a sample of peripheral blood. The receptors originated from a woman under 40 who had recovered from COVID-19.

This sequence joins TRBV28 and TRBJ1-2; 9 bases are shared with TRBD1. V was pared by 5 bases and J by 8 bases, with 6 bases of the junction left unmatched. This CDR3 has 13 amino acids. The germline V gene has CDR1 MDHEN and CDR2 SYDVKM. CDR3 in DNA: TGTGCCAGCAGTCCGGGACAGGGTTGGGGCTACACCTTC. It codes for CASSPGQGWGYTF.

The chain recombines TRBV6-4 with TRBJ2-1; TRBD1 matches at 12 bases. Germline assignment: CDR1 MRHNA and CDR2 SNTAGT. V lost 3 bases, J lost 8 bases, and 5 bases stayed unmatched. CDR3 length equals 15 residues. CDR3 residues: CASSEKGQGADEQFF. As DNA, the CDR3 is TGTGCCAGCAGTGAAAAGGGACAGGGGGCTGATGAGCAGTTCTTC.

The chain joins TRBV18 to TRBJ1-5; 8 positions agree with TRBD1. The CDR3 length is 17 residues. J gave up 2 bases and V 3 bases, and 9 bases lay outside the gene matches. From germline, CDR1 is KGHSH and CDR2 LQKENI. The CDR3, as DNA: TGTGCCAGCTCACCCGGGACAGGAAGCATTGGCAATCAGCCCCAGCATTTT. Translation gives CASSPGTGSIGNQPQHF.

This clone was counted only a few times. The DNA of the CDR3 is TGTGCCAGCAGTTCAACAGGCTTCGCCGGGGAGCTGTTTTTT. Its protein product is CASSSTGFAGELFF. The rearrangement uses TRBV6-5 and TRBJ2-2, with a possible D match to TRBD1 (5 bases). This CDR3 is built from 14 residues. Germline V CDR1 and CDR2: MNHEY, SVGAGI. V was cut by 4 bases and J by 6 bases, with 12 bases left in between.

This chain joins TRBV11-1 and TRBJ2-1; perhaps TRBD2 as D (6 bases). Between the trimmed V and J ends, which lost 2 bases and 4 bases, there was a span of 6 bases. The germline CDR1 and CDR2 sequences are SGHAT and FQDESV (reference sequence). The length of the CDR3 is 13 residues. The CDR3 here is CASSLRGYNEQFF. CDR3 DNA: TGTGCCAGCAGCTTACGGGGGTACAATGAGCAGTTCTTC.

CDR3 nucleotide sequence: TGTGCCAGTAGTATAGATCCGCTTGTACAGGGGTCTGGAAACACCATATATTTT. This translates into CASSIDPLVQGSGNTIYF. The J gene is TRBJ1-3, the V gene TRBV19; 7 nucleotides align to TRBD1. Germline V lookup: CDR1 LNHDA, CDR2 SQIVND (reference sequence). The CDR3 loop spans 18 amino acids. Unmatched junction bases numbered 9, after V lost 0 bases and J lost 1 base.

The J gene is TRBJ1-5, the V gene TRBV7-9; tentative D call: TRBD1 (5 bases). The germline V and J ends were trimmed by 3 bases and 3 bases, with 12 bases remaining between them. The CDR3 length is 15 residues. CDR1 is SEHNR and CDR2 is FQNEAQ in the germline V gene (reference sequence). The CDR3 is CASSFDSDSNQPQHF. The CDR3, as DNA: TGTGCCAGCAGCTTTGACAGCGATTCCAATCAGCCCCAGCATTTT.

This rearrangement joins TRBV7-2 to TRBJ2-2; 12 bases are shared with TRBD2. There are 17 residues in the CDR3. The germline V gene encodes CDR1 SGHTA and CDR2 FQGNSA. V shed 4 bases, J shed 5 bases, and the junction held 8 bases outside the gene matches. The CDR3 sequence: CASSSSGLAGRTGELFF. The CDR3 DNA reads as TGTGCCAGCAGCTCTAGCGGACTAGCGGGGCGTACCGGGGAGCTGTTTTTT.

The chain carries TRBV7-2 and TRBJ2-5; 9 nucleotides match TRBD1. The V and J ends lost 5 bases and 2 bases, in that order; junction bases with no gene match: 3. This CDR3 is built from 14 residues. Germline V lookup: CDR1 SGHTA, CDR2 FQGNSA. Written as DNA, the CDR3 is TGTGCCAGCAGCCTAGGGACAGGGCAAGAGACCCAGTACTTC. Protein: CASSLGTGQETQYF.

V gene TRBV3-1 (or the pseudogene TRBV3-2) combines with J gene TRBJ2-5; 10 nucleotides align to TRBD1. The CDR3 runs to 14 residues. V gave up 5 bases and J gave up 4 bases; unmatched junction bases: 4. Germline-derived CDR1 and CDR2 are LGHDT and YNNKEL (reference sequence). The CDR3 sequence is CASSTDRGRETQYF. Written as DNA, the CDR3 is TGTGCCAGCAGCACGGACAGGGGGAGAGAGACCCAGTACTTC.

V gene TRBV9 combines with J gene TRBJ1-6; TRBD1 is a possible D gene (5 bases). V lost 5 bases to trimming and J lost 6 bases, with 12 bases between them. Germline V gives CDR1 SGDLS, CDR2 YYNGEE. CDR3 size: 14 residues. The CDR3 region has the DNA TGTGCCAGCAGTCCAGGGCTTACTAATTCACCCCTCCACTTT. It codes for CASSPGLTNSPLHF.

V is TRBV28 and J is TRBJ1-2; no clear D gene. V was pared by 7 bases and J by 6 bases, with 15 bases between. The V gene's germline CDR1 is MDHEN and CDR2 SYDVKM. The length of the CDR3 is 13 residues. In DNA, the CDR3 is TGTGCCAGCATGTTTGCGAAGGAGGATGGCTACACCTTC. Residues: CASMFAKEDGYTF.

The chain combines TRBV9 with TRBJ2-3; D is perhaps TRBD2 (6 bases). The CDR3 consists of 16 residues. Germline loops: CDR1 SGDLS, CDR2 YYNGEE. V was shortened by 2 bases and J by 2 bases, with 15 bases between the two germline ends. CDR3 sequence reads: CASSVEAGLPTDTQYF. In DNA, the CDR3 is TGTGCCAGCAGCGTTGAGGCGGGGCTGCCCACAGATACGCAGTATTTT.

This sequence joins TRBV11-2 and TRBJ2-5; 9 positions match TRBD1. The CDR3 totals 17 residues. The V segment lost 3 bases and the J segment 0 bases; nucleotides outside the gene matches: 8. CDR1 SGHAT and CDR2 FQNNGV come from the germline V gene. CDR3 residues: CASSLGQGVSYQETQYF. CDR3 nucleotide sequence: TGTGCCAGCAGCTTGGGACAGGGTGTCTCCTACCAAGAGACCCAGTACTTC. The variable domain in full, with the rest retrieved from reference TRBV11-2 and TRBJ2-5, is EAGVAQSPRYKIIEKRQSVAFWCNPISGHATLYWYQQILGQGPKLLIQFQNNGVVDDSQLPKDRFSAERLKGVDSTLKIQPAKLEDSAVYLCASSLGQGVSYQETQYFGPGTRLLVL.